Following are 8 T cell receptor beta chains from one sample sequenced in a study of T cell repertoires in cytomegalovirus infection. TCRdb ran MiXCR on the reads and lists one entry per CDR3 protein. The sample has hundreds of thousands of distinct CDR3 sequences, under 55% seen once. No antigens are known for them. The sequencing used cultured PBMCs, collected from culture after CMV antigen stimulation. The receptor source for this set is a human donor in good health (CMV status not recorded). Some clones in this sample may be carry-over from other donors' samples.

Only a few counts were recorded for this clonotype. The chain links TRBV5-6 to TRBJ1-6; D not certain. CDR3 length: 14 residues. In germline, CDR1 is SGHDT, CDR2 YYEEEE. The ends were cut back, 5 bases at V and 6 bases at J, with 12 bases in the middle. CDR3: CASSTQAANSPLHF. The CDR3 DNA sequence: TGTGCCAGCAGTACACAAGCGGCTAATTCACCCCTCCACTTT.

The V and J genes are TRBV7-2 and TRBJ2-3; D possibly corresponds to TRBD2 (6 bases). This CDR3 comprises 16 residues. The germline CDR1 and CDR2 sequences are SGHTA and FQGNSA. V dropped 4 bases and J dropped 3 bases, with 17 bases sitting between them. The CDR3 DNA is TGTGCCAGCAGCTCCTCAGCGGTCGGGGGTACAGATACGCAGTATTTT. Amino acids: CASSSSAVGGTDTQYF.

This clonotype turned up a few times. This chain joins TRBV9 and TRBJ1-5, with D hard to call. The CDR3 loop spans 14 amino acids. V was trimmed by 2 bases and J by 4 bases, leaving 10 bases between them. In germline, CDR1 is SGDLS, CDR2 YYNGEE. CDR3 loop: CASSVDPMNQPQHF. The DNA of the CDR3 is TGTGCCAGCAGCGTCGACCCCATGAATCAGCCCCAGCATTTT.

The chain links TRBV5-6 to TRBJ2-7, with 8 bases aligning to TRBD2. The CDR3 runs to 14 residues. V was clipped by 6 bases and J by 0 bases; unmatched bases: 5. CDR1 SGHDT and CDR2 YYEEEE come from the germline V gene. For the CDR3, the DNA is TGTGCCAGCACGCTTAGCGGGGCCTCCTACGAGCAGTACTTC. It yields the protein CASTLSGASYEQYF.

V and J are TRBV7-8 and TRBJ2-2; TRBD1 agrees at 8 bases. The CDR3 runs 15 residues. Trimming removed 3 bases from V and 6 bases from J; junction bases left unmatched: 6. Germline lookup yields CDR1 SGHVS and CDR2 FQNEAQ. CDR3 DNA sequence: TGTGCCAGCAGCTTCGGTACAGGGGGAGCCGGGGAGCTGTTTTTT. The encoded protein is CASSFGTGGAGELFF.

The chain couples TRBV5-1 to TRBJ2-1, with TRBD2 matching over 9 bases. Losses at the gene ends were 3 bases for V and 5 bases for J; bases not matched to a gene: 15. This CDR3 spans 18 amino acids. Germline V lookup: CDR1 SGHRS, CDR2 YFSETQ. The CDR3 spells CASSSGRGISGSDNEQFF. The DNA for the CDR3 is TGCGCCAGCAGCTCGGGACGCGGGATTAGCGGGAGTGACAATGAGCAGTTCTTC.

The V gene is TRBV7-2, the J gene TRBJ2-1; TRBD2 is a possible D gene (5 bases). The CDR3 extends over 15 amino acids. V lost 2 bases and J 10 bases, leaving 18 bases between the germline ends. Germline assignment: CDR1 SGHTA and CDR2 FQGNSA. DNA for the CDR3: TGTGCCAGCAGCTTACCGGGGTTGTTAGTTGGGGAGCAGTTCTTC. Protein product: CASSLPGLLVGEQFF. Variable domain in full (rest from reference TRBV7-2 and TRBJ2-1): GAGVSQSPSNKVTEKGKDVELRCDPISGHTALYWYRQSLGQGLEFLIYFQGNSAPDKSGLPSDRFSAERTGGSVSTLTIQRTQQEDSAVYLCASSLPGLLVGEQFFGPGTRLTVL.

This sequence joins TRBV12-3 or TRBV12-4 and TRBJ1-3; no clear D gene. V lost 0 bases to trimming and J lost 0 bases, with 9 bases between them. The CDR3 is made up of 16 amino acids. The DNA for the CDR3 is TGTGCCAGCAGTTTAGCGGCCACCGCCTCTGGAAACACCATATATTTT. It specifies CASSLAATASGNTIYF.